The 21 T cell receptor beta chains below come from one sample, sequenced in a study of OX40 agonist ivuxolimab in advanced cancers. The repertoire was sequenced with immunoSEQ multiplex PCR; TCRdb's copy has only in-frame clones and lacks some. There are roughly 67,000 clones in the sample; more than 75% occur only once, and 0.38% lies in the top ten. This specimen was CD4+ or CD8+ T cells sorted from blood, taken in a trial of the OX40 agonist ivuxolimab. The receptor source for this set is an adult with an advanced solid tumor such as melanoma, head and neck, liver or kidney cancer.

The chain uses TRBV6-6 and TRBJ2-3, with a weak D call TRBD2 (5 bases). Between the trimmed V and J ends, which lost 0 bases and 4 bases, there was a span of 5 bases. Germline values: CDR1 MNHNY, CDR2 SVGAGI (reference sequence). This CDR3 region has 13 residues. CDR3 protein: CASSYSLADTQYF. The CDR3 DNA follows: TGTGCCAGCAGTTACTCACTAGCAGATACGCAGTATTTT.

The chain combines TRBV2 with TRBJ2-7, with 9 bases fitting TRBD1. CDR1 and CDR2 from the germline V gene are SNHLY and FYNNEI. V dropped 8 bases and J dropped 5; count of bases not matched to a gene: 10. The CDR3 consists of 14 residues. The CDR3 loop reads CASGRDRVLDEQYF. DNA for the CDR3: TGTGCCAGCGGCCGGGACAGGGTGTTAGACGAGCAGTACTTC.

The V and J genes are TRBV19 and TRBJ1-2; the D gene is possibly TRBD1 (6 bases). Germline V gene lookup returns CDR1 LNHDA and CDR2 SQIVND (reference sequence). V shed 3 bases and J shed 5 bases, with 19 bases lying between them. The CDR3 loop spans 16 amino acids. In DNA form, the CDR3 reads TGTGCCAGTAGTATCTCTGCTCGGCAGGGGTCGTATGGCTACACCTTC. This gives the protein CASSISARQGSYGYTF.

The chain employs TRBV5-6 and TRBJ2-6; D not certain. V was clipped by 0 bases and J by 0 bases, with 7 bases between them. The V gene's germline CDR1 is SGHDT and CDR2 YYEEEE. This CDR3 has 16 amino acids. Here the CDR3 reads CASSLVAYSGANVLTF. The CDR3 region has the DNA TGTGCCAGCAGCTTGGTCGCTTACTCTGGGGCCAACGTCCTGACTTTC.

The chain couples TRBV6-1 to TRBJ1-1; perhaps TRBD1 as D (6 bases). CDR3 length: 14 amino acids. Per germline, CDR1 MNHNS and CDR2 SASEGT. Trimming took 7 bases from V and 7 from J, leaving 19 bases between them. This CDR3 reads CASTEGGARVEAFF. The CDR3 nucleotides are TGTGCCAGCACCGAAGGGGGGGCGCGTGTTGAAGCTTTCTTT.

The rearrangement uses TRBV27 and TRBJ2-3; 8 nucleotides match TRBD2. Per germline, CDR1 MNHEY and CDR2 SMNVEV (reference sequence). CDR3 length equals 16 residues. After removal of 2 bases from V and 1 base from J, the junction contained 5 bases not matched to a gene. In DNA, the CDR3 is TGTGCCAGCAGTTTAATCGGTAGCGGGGGCACAGATACGCAGTATTTT. Residues: CASSLIGSGGTDTQYF.

The gene calls are TRBV11-3 and TRBJ1-1, with D possibly matching TRBD1 (5 bases). The germline V gene encodes CDR1 SGHNT and CDR2 YENEEA. Deletions cut 4 bases from V and 8 bases from J, with 11 bases between. CDR3 length: 12 residues. Here the CDR3 reads CASSYRQTEAFF. The CDR3 DNA reads as TGTGCCAGCAGCTACCGACAGACGGAAGCTTTCTTT.

The rearrangement uses TRBV12-5 and TRBJ1-5; D is possibly TRBD1 (6 bases). Germline CDR1 LGHNT, CDR2 FRNRAP. V lost 6 bases and J 0 bases, leaving 9 bases between the germline ends. The CDR3 runs 14 residues. CDR3 in DNA: TGTGCTAGTGGGGACAGCAATAGCAATCAGCCCCAGCATTTT. Protein sequence: CASGDSNSNQPQHF.

This clone was counted a single time. This rearrangement joins TRBV23-1 to TRBJ2-5; TRBD1 or TRBD2 may be the D gene (6 bases each). TRBV23-1 falls under the ORF class, with uncertain function. There are 16 residues in the CDR3. V was cut by 4 bases and J by 3 bases, with 18 bases left in between. In nucleotides, the CDR3 is TGCGCCAGCAGTCGAACCCAGGGGCGGGGCGAAGAGACCCAGTACTTC. Amino acids: CASSRTQGRGEETQYF.

The genes are TRBV30 and TRBJ1-2; perhaps TRBD1 as D (6 bases). The CDR3 has 13 residues. V lost 0 bases to trimming and J lost 8 bases, with 13 bases between them. Germline CDR1 GTSNPN, CDR2 SVGIG (reference sequence). The CDR3 DNA reads TGTGCCTGGAGTGTAGGCGGGGGCAAAGGCTACACCTTC. Translated: CAWSVGGGKGYTF.

J is TRBJ2-7 and V is TRBV18, with TRBD1 identical over 9 bases. Trimming took 6 bases from V and 4 from J; bases not matched to a gene: 7. The germline V gene encodes CDR1 KGHSH and CDR2 LQKENI. This CDR3 has 14 residues. The CDR3 region has the DNA TGTGCCAGCTCTTCGGACAGGGGAGAGTACGAGCAGTACTTC. Its protein product is CASSSDRGEYEQYF.

This clone turned up a few times. This CDR3 is CASSTTATSTDTQYF. CDR3 coding DNA: TGTGCCAGTAGTACGACAGCCACTAGCACAGATACGCAGTATTTT. The chain employs TRBV19 and TRBJ2-3; D is perhaps TRBD1 (5 bases). Looked up from germline, CDR1 is LNHDA and CDR2 is SQIVND (reference sequence). With 4 bases removed from V and 0 bases from J, the gap between germline ends came to 11 bases. The CDR3 runs to 15 residues.

The chain couples TRBV9 to TRBJ2-5, with D perhaps matching TRBD2 (6 bases). The germline V and J ends were trimmed by 0 bases and 4 bases, with 10 bases remaining between them. CDR1 and CDR2 from the germline V gene are SGDLS and YYNGEE. The CDR3 runs to 14 residues. The CDR3 region has the DNA TGTGCCAGCAGCGTAGCTGGGCGGGGAGAGACCCAGTACTTC. Translation gives CASSVAGRGETQYF.

This clone was seen only once. This chain connects TRBV19 to TRBJ2-2; tentative D call: TRBD1 (5 bases). V dropped 4 bases and J dropped 0 bases, with 9 bases sitting between them. CDR1 is LNHDA, CDR2 SQIVND, per germline (reference sequence). The CDR3 runs to 15 residues. CDR3: CASSNAGTNTGELFF. DNA of the CDR3: TGTGCCAGTAGTAACGCAGGGACGAACACCGGGGAGCTGTTTTTT.

The rearrangement joins TRBV30 to TRBJ2-1; no definite D call. The V gene lost 5 bases and the J gene lost 7 bases, with 9 bases spanning the gap. The CDR3 is made up of 11 amino acids. The germline V gene has CDR1 GTSNPN and CDR2 SVGIG (reference sequence). CDR3 in amino acids: CAWLGRNEQFF. CDR3 nucleotide sequence: TGTGCCTGGCTAGGCCGTAATGAGCAGTTCTTC. Full variable domain (rest looked up from reference TRBV30 and TRBJ2-1): SQTIHQWPATLVQPVGSPLSLECTVEGTSNPNLYWYRQAAGRGLQLLFYSVGIGQISSEVPQNLSASRPQDRQFILSSKKLLLSDSGFYLCAWLGRNEQFFGPGTRLTVL.

With regard to this clone: At one end the junction does not follow the germline gene, possibly because of a read error. V and J are TRBV5-4 and TRBJ2-5; D is ambiguous. Looked up from germline, CDR1 is SGHNT and CDR2 is YYREEE (reference sequence). The CDR3 contains 14 residues. CDR3 in DNA: TGTGCCAGCAGCTTTATCGAGAGGCAAGAGATCCAGTACTTC. Protein sequence: CASSFIERQEIQYF.

V and J are TRBV19 and TRBJ1-4; a possible D gene is TRBD1 (6 bases). This CDR3 contains 15 residues. V was clipped by 5 bases and J by 12 bases, with 22 bases between them. The V gene's germline CDR1 is LNHDA and CDR2 SQIVND (reference sequence). CDR3: CASSVIHAGGWELFF. CDR3 nucleotides: TGTGCCAGTAGTGTGATACACGCTGGGGGCTGGGAACTGTTTTTT.

The chain has TRBV9 and TRBJ1-1; a possible D gene is TRBD1 (6 bases). This CDR3 has 15 residues. V was pared by 4 bases and J by 1 base, with 14 bases between. Germline values: CDR1 SGDLS, CDR2 YYNGEE. The CDR3, as DNA: TGTGCCAGCAGCCGCGGGGGCAGGCCGAACACTGAAGCTTTCTTT. The encoded protein is CASSRGGRPNTEAFF.

The V gene is TRBV19, the J gene TRBJ1-4; a possible D gene is TRBD1 (5 bases). The CDR3 has 14 residues. The V and J ends lost 4 bases and 8 bases respectively, with 14 bases between them. Germline loops: CDR1 LNHDA, CDR2 SQIVND (reference sequence). CDR3 DNA sequence: TGTGCCAGTAGTAACCAGGGAGGAGGAGAAAAACTGTTTTTT. It specifies CASSNQGGGEKLFF.

The rearrangement links TRBV7-2 to TRBJ1-2; 10 bases map to TRBD1. The V segment lost 5 bases and the J segment 7 bases; nucleotides outside the gene matches: 7. The CDR3 covers 14 residues. CDR1 is SGHTA and CDR2 is FQGNSA in the germline V gene. This CDR3 is CASSPTGGEGGYTF. In DNA, the CDR3 is TGTGCCAGCAGCCCGACAGGGGGCGAAGGTGGCTACACCTTC.

The J gene is TRBJ2-7, the V gene TRBV5-1; D is ambiguous. This CDR3 has 15 residues. V lost 0 bases and J lost 7, with 17 bases in between. The germline gives CDR1 SGHRS, CDR2 YFSETQ. Written as DNA, the CDR3 is TGCGCCAGCAGCTTGGCGGGCCCTCCAACGGAGGAGCAGTACTTC. This codes for CASSLAGPPTEEQYF.